This T cell receptor beta chain was identified during a study of shared clonotypes between healthy human individuals. Study information: Every donor yielded three CD4 naive, three CD4 memory, two CD8 naive and one CD8 memory plate.

The CDR3 sequence is 14 residues long. CDR1 is SEHNR, CDR2 FQNEAQ, per germline (reference sequence). There were no recent acute infections or vaccinations among the donors, who were healthy HIV-negative adults. The assay was immunoSEQ multiplex PCR, and TCRdb's table has in-frame clones only and misses some. The sample lists fewer than 200,000 clones, approximately 95% occurring once. Notes on the study in general: Generation of non-shared clonotypes was less probable than generation of clonotypes shared by all four donors. Larger richness was generally estimated for naive than memory subsets.

To note about this clone: Its antigen remains unidentified.

The receptor was isolated from a woman aged 30 to 39 in good health. The chain carries TRBV7-9 and TRBJ2-5; the D gene is possibly TRBD2 (6 bases). The J call could be wrong; TRBJ2-7 is a better fit for the DNA end. Sequencing used naive CD4+ T cells sorted from blood. Specified subset: CD45RA+ positively selected. CDR3 DNA: TGTGCCAGCAGACTCGGGACTGGCTTTGACGAGCAGTACTTC. The encoded protein is CASRLGTGFDEQYF.